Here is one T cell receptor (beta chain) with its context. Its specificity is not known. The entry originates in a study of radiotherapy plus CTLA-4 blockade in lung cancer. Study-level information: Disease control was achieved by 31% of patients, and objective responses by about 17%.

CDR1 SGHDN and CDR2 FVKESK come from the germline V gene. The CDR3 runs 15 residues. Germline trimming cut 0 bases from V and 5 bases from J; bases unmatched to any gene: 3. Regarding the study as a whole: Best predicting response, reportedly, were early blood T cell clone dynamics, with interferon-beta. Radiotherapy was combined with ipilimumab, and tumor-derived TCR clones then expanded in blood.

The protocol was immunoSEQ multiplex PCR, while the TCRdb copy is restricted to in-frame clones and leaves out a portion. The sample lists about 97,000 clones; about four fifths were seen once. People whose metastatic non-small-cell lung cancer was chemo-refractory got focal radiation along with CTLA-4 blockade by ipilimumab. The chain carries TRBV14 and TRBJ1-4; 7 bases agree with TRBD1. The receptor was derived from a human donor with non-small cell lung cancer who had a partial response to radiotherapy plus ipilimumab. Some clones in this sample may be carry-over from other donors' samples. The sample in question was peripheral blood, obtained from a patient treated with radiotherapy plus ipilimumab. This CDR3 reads CASSQEGQSNEKLFF. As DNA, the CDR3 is TGTGCCAGCAGCCAAGAGGGACAGTCAAATGAAAAACTGTTTTTT. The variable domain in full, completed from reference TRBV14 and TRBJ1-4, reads EAGVTQFPSHSVIEKGQTVTLRCDPISGHDNLYWYRRVMGKEIKFLLHFVKESKQDESGMPNNRFLAERTGGTYSTLKVQPAELEDSGVYFCASSQEGQSNEKLFFGSGTQLSVL.